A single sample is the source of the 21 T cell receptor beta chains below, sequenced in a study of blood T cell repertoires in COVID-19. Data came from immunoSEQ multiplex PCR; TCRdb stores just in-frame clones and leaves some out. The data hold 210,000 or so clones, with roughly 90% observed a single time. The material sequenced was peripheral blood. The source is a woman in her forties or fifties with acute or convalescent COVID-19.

CDR3 sequence (DNA): TGTGCCAGCAGTGCCACGGACAGGGTCCCTCATGGCTACACCTTC. Translated: CASSATDRVPHGYTF. The chain employs TRBV6-2 or TRBV6-3 and TRBJ1-2, with 8 bases lining up with TRBD1. Trimming cost V 5 bases and J 6 bases; bases outside gene matches: 11. CDR1 MNHEY and CDR2 SVGEGT come from the germline V gene. CDR3 length: 15 amino acids.

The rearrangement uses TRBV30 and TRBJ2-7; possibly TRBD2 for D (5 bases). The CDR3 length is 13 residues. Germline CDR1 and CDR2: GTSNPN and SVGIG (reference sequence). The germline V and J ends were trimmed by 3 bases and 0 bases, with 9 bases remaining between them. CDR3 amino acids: CAWRSRDSYEQYF. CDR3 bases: TGTGCCTGGAGGTCCCGGGACTCCTACGAGCAGTACTTC. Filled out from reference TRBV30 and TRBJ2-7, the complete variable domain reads SQTIHQWPATLVQPVGSPLSLECTVEGTSNPNLYWYRQAAGRGLQLLFYSVGIGQISSEVPQNLSASRPQDRQFILSSKKLLLSDSGFYLCAWRSRDSYEQYFGPGTRLTVT.

As DNA, the CDR3 is TGCGCCAGCAGCCGACGACTAGCGGGGGGGCCAGATACGCAGTATTTT. It codes for CASSRRLAGGPDTQYF. The rearrangement links TRBV4-1 to TRBJ2-3; the match to TRBD2 covers 14 bases. Losses at the gene ends were 4 bases for V and 4 bases for J; bases not matched to a gene: 4. From germline, CDR1 is MGHRA and CDR2 YSYEKL. The CDR3 spans 16 residues.

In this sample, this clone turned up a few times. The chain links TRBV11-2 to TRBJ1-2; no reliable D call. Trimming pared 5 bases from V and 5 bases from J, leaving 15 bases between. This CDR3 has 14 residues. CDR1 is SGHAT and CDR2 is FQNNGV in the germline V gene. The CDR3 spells CASSAGGSSYGYTF. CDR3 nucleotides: TGTGCCAGCAGCGCAGGAGGCAGTAGTTATGGCTACACCTTC.

The DNA for the CDR3 is TGTGCCAGCAGCGTAGAACCTAGCGGGGTGCAAGAGACCCAGTACTTC. Its protein product is CASSVEPSGVQETQYF. The chain joins TRBV9 to TRBJ2-5, with 9 positions matching TRBD2. The germline V gene has CDR1 SGDLS and CDR2 YYNGEE. J was trimmed by 2 bases and V by 0 bases; bases with no gene match: 5. The CDR3 is 16 residues long.

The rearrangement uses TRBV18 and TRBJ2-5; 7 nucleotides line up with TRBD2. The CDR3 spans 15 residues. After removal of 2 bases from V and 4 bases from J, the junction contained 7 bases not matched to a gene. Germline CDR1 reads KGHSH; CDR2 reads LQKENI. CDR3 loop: CASSPAHPGGETQYF. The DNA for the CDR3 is TGTGCCAGCTCACCAGCTCATCCGGGGGGAGAGACCCAGTACTTC.

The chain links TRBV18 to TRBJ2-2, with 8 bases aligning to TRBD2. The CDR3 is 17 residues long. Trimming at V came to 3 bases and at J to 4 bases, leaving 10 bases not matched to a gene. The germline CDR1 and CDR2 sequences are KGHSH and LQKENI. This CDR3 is CASSPLNGLAATGELFF. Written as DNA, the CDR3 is TGTGCCAGCTCACCTCTCAACGGACTAGCAGCCACCGGGGAGCTGTTTTTT.

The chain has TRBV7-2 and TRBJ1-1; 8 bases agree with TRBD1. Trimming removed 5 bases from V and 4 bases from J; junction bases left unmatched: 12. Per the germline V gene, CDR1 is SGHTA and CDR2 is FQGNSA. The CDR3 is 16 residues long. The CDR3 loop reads CASSPQLDRVGTEAFF. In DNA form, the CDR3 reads TGTGCCAGCAGCCCACAATTGGACAGGGTGGGCACTGAAGCTTTCTTT.

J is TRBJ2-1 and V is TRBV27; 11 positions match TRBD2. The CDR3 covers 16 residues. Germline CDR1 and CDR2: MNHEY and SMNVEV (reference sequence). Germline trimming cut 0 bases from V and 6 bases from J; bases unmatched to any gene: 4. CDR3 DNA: TGTGCCAGCAGTTTATCGTGGCTAGCGGGAGGCAATGAGCAGTTCTTC. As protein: CASSLSWLAGGNEQFF.

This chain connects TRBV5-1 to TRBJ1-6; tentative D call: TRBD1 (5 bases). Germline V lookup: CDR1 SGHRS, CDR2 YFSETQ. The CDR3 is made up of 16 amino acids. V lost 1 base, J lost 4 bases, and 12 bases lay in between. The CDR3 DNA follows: TGCGCCAGCAGCTTGAATCAGGGATTATATAATTCACCCCTCCACTTT. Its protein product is CASSLNQGLYNSPLHF.

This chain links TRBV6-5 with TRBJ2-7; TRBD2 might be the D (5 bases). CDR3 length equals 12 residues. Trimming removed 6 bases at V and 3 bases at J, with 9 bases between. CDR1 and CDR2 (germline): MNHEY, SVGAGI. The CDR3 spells CASRTTFYEQYF. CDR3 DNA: TGTGCCAGCAGGACTACCTTCTACGAGCAGTACTTC.

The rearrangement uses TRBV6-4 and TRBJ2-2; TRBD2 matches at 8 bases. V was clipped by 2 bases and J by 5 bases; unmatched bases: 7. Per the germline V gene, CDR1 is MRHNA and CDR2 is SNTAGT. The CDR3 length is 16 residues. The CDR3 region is CASSDNTGGRTGELFF. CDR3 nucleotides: TGTGCCAGCAGTGACAACACGGGAGGGCGAACCGGGGAGCTGTTTTTT.

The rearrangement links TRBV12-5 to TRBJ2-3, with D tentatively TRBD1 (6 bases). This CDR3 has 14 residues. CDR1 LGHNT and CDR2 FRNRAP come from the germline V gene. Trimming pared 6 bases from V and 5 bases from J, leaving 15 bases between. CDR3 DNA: TGTGCTAGTGGCCTGGACAGCCTAGGAGATACGCAGTATTTT. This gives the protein CASGLDSLGDTQYF.

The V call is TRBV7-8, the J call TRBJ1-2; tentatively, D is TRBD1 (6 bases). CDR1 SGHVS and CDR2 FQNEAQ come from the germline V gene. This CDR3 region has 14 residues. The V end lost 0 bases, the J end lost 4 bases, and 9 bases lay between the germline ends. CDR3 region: CASSLAKGGYGYTF. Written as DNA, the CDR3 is TGTGCCAGCAGCTTAGCGAAAGGGGGCTATGGCTACACCTTC.

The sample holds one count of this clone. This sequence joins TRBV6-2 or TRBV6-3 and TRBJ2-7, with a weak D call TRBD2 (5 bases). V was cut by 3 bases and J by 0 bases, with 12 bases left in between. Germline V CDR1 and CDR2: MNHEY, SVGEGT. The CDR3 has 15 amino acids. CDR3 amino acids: CASSYGPGFSYEQYF. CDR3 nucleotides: TGTGCCAGCAGTTATGGTCCGGGGTTCTCCTACGAGCAGTACTTC.

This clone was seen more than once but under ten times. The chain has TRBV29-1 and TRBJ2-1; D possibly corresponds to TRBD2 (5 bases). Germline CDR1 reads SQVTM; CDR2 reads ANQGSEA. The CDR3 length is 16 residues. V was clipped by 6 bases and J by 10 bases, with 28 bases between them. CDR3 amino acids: CSVAGKINERAREQFF. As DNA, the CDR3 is TGCAGCGTCGCCGGGAAAATCAATGAGAGAGCAAGGGAGCAGTTCTTC.

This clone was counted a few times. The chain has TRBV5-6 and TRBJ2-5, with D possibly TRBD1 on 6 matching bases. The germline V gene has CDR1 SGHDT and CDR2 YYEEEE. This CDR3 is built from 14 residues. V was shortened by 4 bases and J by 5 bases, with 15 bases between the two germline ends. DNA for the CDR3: TGTGCCAGCAGCACGGGACACCCACAGGAGACCCAGTACTTC. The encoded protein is CASSTGHPQETQYF.

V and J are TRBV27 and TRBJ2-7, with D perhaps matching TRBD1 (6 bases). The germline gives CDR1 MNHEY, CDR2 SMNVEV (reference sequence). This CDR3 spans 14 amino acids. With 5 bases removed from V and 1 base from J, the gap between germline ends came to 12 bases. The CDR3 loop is CASSPTGTSYEQYF. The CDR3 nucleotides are TGTGCCAGCAGTCCCACCGGGACATCCTACGAGCAGTACTTC.

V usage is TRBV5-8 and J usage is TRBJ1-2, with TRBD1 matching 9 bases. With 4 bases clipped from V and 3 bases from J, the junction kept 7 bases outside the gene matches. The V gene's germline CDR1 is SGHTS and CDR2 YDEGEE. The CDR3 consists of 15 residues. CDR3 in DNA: TGTGCCAGCAGCACCAGACAGGGGGTAGACTATGGCTACACCTTC. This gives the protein CASSTRQGVDYGYTF.

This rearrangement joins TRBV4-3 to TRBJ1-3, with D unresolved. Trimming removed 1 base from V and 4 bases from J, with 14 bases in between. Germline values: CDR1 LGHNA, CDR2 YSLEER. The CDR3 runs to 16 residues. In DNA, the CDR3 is TGCGCCAGCAGCCAAGCGGCGGAGGTCTCAGGAAACACCATATATTTT. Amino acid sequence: CASSQAAEVSGNTIYF.

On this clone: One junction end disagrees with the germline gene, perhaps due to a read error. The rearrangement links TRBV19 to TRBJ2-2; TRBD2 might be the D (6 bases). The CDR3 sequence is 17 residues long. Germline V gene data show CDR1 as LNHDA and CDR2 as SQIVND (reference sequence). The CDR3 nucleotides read TGTGCCAGTAGGATAGGCATTCTAGCGATGGGACCGGGGGAGCTGTTTTTT. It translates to CASRIGILAMGPGELFF.